The 11 T cell receptor beta chains below come from one sample, sequenced in a study of blood T cell repertoires in COVID-19. Clones were sequenced by immunoSEQ multiplex PCR, and TCRdb holds only the in-frame ones, with some missing. Altogether about 45,000 clones are present, 85% to 95% being singletons, with the ten largest covering 0.3% to 0.4%. Material for sequencing was peripheral blood. All receptors derive from a man aged 50 to 59 with COVID-19, enrolled during active disease.

V usage is TRBV5-1 and J usage is TRBJ2-4, with a possible D match to TRBD1 (6 bases). The ends were cut back, 1 base at V and 7 bases at J, with 12 bases in the middle. Germline-derived CDR1 and CDR2 are SGHRS and YFSETQ. This CDR3 is built from 14 residues. CDR3 nucleotides: TGCGCCAGCAGCTTGTCCGGACAGACGAACATTCAGTACTTC. Amino acids: CASSLSGQTNIQYF.

This clone was detected only once. The chain couples TRBV29-1 to TRBJ2-7, with 7 nucleotides matching TRBD2. This CDR3 is 15 amino acids long. After removal of 2 bases from V and 4 bases from J, the junction contained 11 bases not matched to a gene. Germline loops: CDR1 SQVTM, CDR2 ANQGSEA. This chain's CDR3 is CSVEKLGRDGYEQYF. The CDR3 coding sequence is TGCAGCGTTGAAAAATTGGGGAGGGATGGGTACGAGCAGTACTTC.

V is TRBV11-2 and J is TRBJ1-2; TRBD1 agrees at 8 bases. With 1 base clipped from V and 5 bases from J, the junction kept 15 bases outside the gene matches. The CDR3 consists of 18 residues. Looked up from germline, CDR1 is SGHAT and CDR2 is FQNNGV. CDR3 nucleotide sequence: TGTGCCAGCAGCTTAGTGGTAGTTCCAGGGGGCAGTTCTTATGGCTACACCTTC. Its protein product is CASSLVVVPGGSSYGYTF.

This sequence joins TRBV7-2 and TRBJ1-2; tentative D call: TRBD1 (5 bases). Germline V lookup: CDR1 SGHTA, CDR2 FQGNSA. CDR3 length equals 16 residues. Trimming left V 0 bases short and J 2 bases short, with 13 bases between. This chain's CDR3 is CASSLALQRGNYGYTF. In DNA, the CDR3 is TGTGCCAGCAGCTTAGCGTTACAGCGGGGCAACTATGGCTACACCTTC.

V and J are TRBV3-1 (or the pseudogene TRBV3-2) and TRBJ1-1, with TRBD1 matching over 7 bases. The CDR3 consists of 14 residues. V dropped 4 bases and J dropped 5; count of bases not matched to a gene: 7. In germline, CDR1 is LGHDT, CDR2 YNNKEL (reference sequence). CDR3 DNA: TGTGCCAGCAGCCTAAACAGGGGTGGAACTGAAGCTTTCTTT. Amino acids: CASSLNRGGTEAFF.

This chain uses TRBV3-1 (or the pseudogene TRBV3-2) with TRBJ1-2; tentatively, D is TRBD1 (5 bases). Germline assignment: CDR1 LGHDT and CDR2 YNNKEL (reference sequence). Trimming took off 4 bases at V and 7 bases at J, with 10 bases between the two ends. The CDR3 has 12 amino acids. CDR3 DNA sequence: TGTGCCAGCAGCCCAGCAGGGCGTGGCTACACCTTC. It translates to CASSPAGRGYTF.

The J gene is TRBJ2-2, the V gene TRBV10-3; tentatively, D is TRBD2 (5 bases). The CDR3 spans 13 residues. V was cut by 0 bases and J by 10 bases, with 9 bases left in between. Germline CDR1 is ENHRY and CDR2 is SYGVKD. The CDR3 is CAISESREMELFF. As DNA, the CDR3 is TGTGCCATCAGTGAGTCCCGGGAAATGGAGCTGTTTTTT.

The DNA of the CDR3 is TGTGCCAGCAGCCCCCCGGGACTAGCAAACAATGAGCAGTTCTTC. As protein: CASSPPGLANNEQFF. The rearrangement uses TRBV4-2 and TRBJ2-1; 9 nucleotides agree with TRBD2. Germline V gives CDR1 LGHNA, CDR2 YNFKEQ. The CDR3 is made up of 15 amino acids. The trim removed 4 bases at V and 5 bases at J, leaving 6 bases unmatched.

The chain joins TRBV7-8 to TRBJ2-1; the match to TRBD2 covers 7 bases. The V segment lost 7 bases and the J segment 0 bases; nucleotides outside the gene matches: 12. This CDR3 has 17 amino acids. The germline V gene encodes CDR1 SGHVS and CDR2 FQNEAQ. This CDR3 is CASKEGLRHFSYNEQFF. The CDR3, as DNA: TGTGCCAGCAAGGAGGGACTACGCCATTTCTCCTACAATGAGCAGTTCTTC. The full variable domain, its missing parts supplied by reference TRBV7-8 and TRBJ2-1, is GAGVSQSPRYKVAKRGQDVALRCDPISGHVSLFWYQQALGQGPEFLTYFQNEAQLDKSGLPSDRFFAERPEGSVSTLKIQRTQQEDSAVYLCASKEGLRHFSYNEQFFGPGTRLTVL.

The chain combines TRBV29-1 with TRBJ1-2; D is uncertain. V was shortened by 3 bases and J by 0 bases, with 5 bases between the two germline ends. The germline V gene encodes CDR1 SQVTM and CDR2 ANQGSEA. The CDR3 consists of 12 residues. The CDR3 DNA follows: TGCAGCGTTGAGTCAGCTAACTATGGCTACACCTTC. Translated, it gives CSVESANYGYTF.

The chain uses TRBV6-5 and TRBJ1-2; 9 bases agree with TRBD1. The CDR3 is 15 residues long. Germline CDR1 is MNHEY and CDR2 is SVGAGI. J gave up 14 bases and V 6 bases, and 19 bases lay outside the gene matches. CDR3: CASSATLGDRVRGTF. CDR3 bases: TGTGCCAGCAGCGCTACACTCGGGGACAGGGTGCGTGGTACCTTC.